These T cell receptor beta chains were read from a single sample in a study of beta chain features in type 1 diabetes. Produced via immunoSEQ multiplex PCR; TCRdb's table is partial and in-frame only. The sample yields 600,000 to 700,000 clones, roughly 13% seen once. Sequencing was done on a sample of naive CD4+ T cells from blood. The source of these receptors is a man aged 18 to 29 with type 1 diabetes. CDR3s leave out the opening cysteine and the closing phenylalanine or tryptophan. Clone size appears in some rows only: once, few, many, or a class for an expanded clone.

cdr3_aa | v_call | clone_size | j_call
ASSLDGFVTNSPLH | TRBV7-2 | few | TRBJ1-6
AGAGQGVSPLH | TRBV30 | NA | TRBJ1-6
ASNRDNEAF | TRBV4-2 | few | TRBJ1-1
ASTDIVRNEQY | TRBV6-1 | NA | TRBJ2-7
ASSFGNAQGYEQY | TRBV11-3 | NA | TRBJ2-7
AWTPGWGEQY | TRBV30 | NA | TRBJ2-7
AVRTGDLGTGELF | TRBV25-1 | few | TRBJ2-2
AVSREGGGSYNEQF | TRBV30 | NA | TRBJ2-1
ASSHPGARTSYEQY | TRBV4-1 | NA | TRBJ2-7
ASNTDRDNQPQH | TRBV6-6 | NA | TRBJ1-5
ASGLEGQSNTEAF | TRBV12-5 | few | TRBJ1-1
SVDRGQGTEAF | TRBV29-1 | NA | TRBJ1-1
ASSLTQGSGTDTQY | TRBV11-2 | NA | TRBJ2-3
ASSLVADTQY | TRBV5-1 | few | TRBJ2-3
SVGKGTGAGELF | TRBV29-1 | few | TRBJ2-2
ASRKLSSPYEQY | TRBV27 | NA | TRBJ2-7
ASSLPSGQAYEQY | TRBV28 | few | TRBJ2-7
ASSAETGQVGNTIY | TRBV9 | NA | TRBJ1-3
ASSTRGGRAYEQY | TRBV9 | NA | TRBJ2-7
SPRKNQPQH | TRBV29-1 | few | TRBJ1-5
ASSAGGGNGAPLH | TRBV9 | few | TRBJ1-6
ASRSQGGNEQF | TRBV6-5 | few | TRBJ2-1
ASSYSGQGGPDTQY | TRBV6-5 | NA | TRBJ2-3
ASSRTSGTYNEQF | TRBV4-2 | few | TRBJ2-1
ASSFNNSPLH | TRBV28 | NA | TRBJ1-6
ASSFRGNQPQH | TRBV5-1 | few | TRBJ1-5
ASSYSLDNYGYT | TRBV6-5 | few | TRBJ1-2
ASSIGVGRIGVYEQY | TRBV19 | NA | TRBJ2-7
ASSLILGSPLH | TRBV5-1 | few | TRBJ1-6
ASSLDSISNQPQH | TRBV7-2 | few | TRBJ1-5
ASSRGGKGEKLF | TRBV13 | few | TRBJ1-4
ASSEQAGGRTDTQY | TRBV25-1 | NA | TRBJ2-3
ASSSRGDTGELF | TRBV9 | NA | TRBJ2-2
ASSEQH | TRBV6-1 | NA | TRBJ1-5
SVEQLRDRTSYEQY | TRBV29-1 | few | TRBJ2-7
ASSPPGENTEAF | TRBV28 | few | TRBJ1-1
SVAGRLNTEAF | TRBV29-1 | few | TRBJ1-1
ASSLDGPGGGYT | TRBV5-1 | few | TRBJ1-2
ASSQQPGQGTEAF | TRBV4-2 | few | TRBJ1-1
ASSSLAGGQETQY | TRBV11-2 | few | TRBJ2-5
ASSLGRGGYNEQF | TRBV5-1 | NA | TRBJ2-1
ASSLDGGNQPQH | TRBV5-1 | NA | TRBJ1-5
ASSFFLVETQY | TRBV28 | few | TRBJ2-5
ASSSPGQGSTDTQY | TRBV7-6 | NA | TRBJ2-3
ASSLGDREARYEQY | TRBV11-3 | few | TRBJ2-7
SVEDNEGQPQH | TRBV29-1 | NA | TRBJ1-5